Below, 25 T cell receptor beta chains from the same sample are listed, as sequenced in a study of identifying expanded T cells in peripheral blood. Some clones are missing from TCRdb's copy, which holds only in-frame ones; the method was immunoSEQ multiplex PCR. The table includes approximately 120,000 clones, roughly 84% detected once. Sequences were obtained from blood. All receptors derive from a person between 18 and 70 years old in good health.

This chain's CDR3 is CAVAGTRGGNEQFF. The CDR3 DNA reads as TGTGCCGTCGCGGGGACTAGGGGCGGGAATGAGCAGTTCTTC. V and J are TRBV19 and TRBJ2-1; 8 bases match TRBD2. V dropped 11 bases and J dropped 7; count of bases not matched to a gene: 13. Germline lookup yields CDR1 LNHDA and CDR2 SQIVND (reference sequence). CDR3 length: 14 residues.

The chain employs TRBV18 and TRBJ1-1; weak D call: TRBD1 (5 bases). CDR1 is KGHSH and CDR2 is LQKENI in the germline V gene. CDR3 length: 15 residues. V was shortened by 0 bases and J by 8 bases, with 16 bases between the two germline ends. The CDR3 region has the DNA TGTGCCAGCTCACCACCCACCGGGACCGGGACCGAAGCTTTCTTT. Protein sequence: CASSPPTGTGTEAFF.

This sequence joins TRBV13 and TRBJ2-3; possible D gene TRBD2, 6 bases. Trimming removed 8 bases from V and 2 bases from J, with 20 bases in between. The germline gives CDR1 PRHDT, CDR2 FYEKMQ (reference sequence). The CDR3 contains 16 residues. CDR3 in DNA: TGTGCCAGCCAAAGGGTAGGAGAGGGACTCACAGATACGCAGTATTTT. It codes for CASQRVGEGLTDTQYF.

V gene TRBV27 combines with J gene TRBJ1-5; D is perhaps TRBD1 (5 bases). V was trimmed by 5 bases and J by 0 bases, leaving 17 bases between them. The CDR3 is made up of 17 amino acids. The germline V gene encodes CDR1 MNHEY and CDR2 SMNVEV (reference sequence). The CDR3 DNA is TGTGCCAGCAGTCCCCAGGGAGATACGTATAGCAATCAGCCCCAGCATTTT. It is translated as CASSPQGDTYSNQPQHF.

V gene TRBV6-6 combines with J gene TRBJ1-1; weak D call: TRBD1 (5 bases). Trimming took 0 bases from V and 10 from J, leaving 18 bases between them. The CDR3 has 15 residues. Germline V gene lookup returns CDR1 MNHNY and CDR2 SVGAGI (reference sequence). In nucleotides, the CDR3 is TGTGCCAGCAGTTACTCGGGCAGGGAGGAATCCGGAGCTTTCTTT. As protein: CASSYSGREESGAFF.

This rearrangement joins TRBV7-2 to TRBJ2-7, with 7 bases aligning to TRBD1. Germline V gene lookup returns CDR1 SGHTA and CDR2 FQGNSA. The ends lost 1 base at V and 2 bases at J; junction bases unmatched: 5. The CDR3 is 15 amino acids. The DNA of the CDR3 is TGTGCCAGCAGCTTAGAGGGGGCAGGGGCCTACGAGCAGTACTTC. Protein: CASSLEGAGAYEQYF.

This clone was seen a few times. The chain employs TRBV30 and TRBJ1-2, with D unresolved. Trimming left V 5 bases short and J 4 bases short, with 14 bases between. The CDR3 totals 13 residues. Germline assignment: CDR1 GTSNPN and CDR2 SVGIG (reference sequence). The DNA for the CDR3 is TGTGCCTGGTCTAGGGATGTGGGCTATGGCTACACCTTC. It encodes CAWSRDVGYGYTF.

This clone was seen a single time. V is TRBV7-9 and J is TRBJ2-2; weak D call: TRBD1 (7 bases). V lost 1 base and J lost 6, with 12 bases in between. This CDR3 region has 15 residues. The germline V gene encodes CDR1 SEHNR and CDR2 FQNEAQ (reference sequence). This CDR3 reads CASSLDRGLSGELFF. Here the CDR3 DNA reads TGTGCCAGCAGCTTAGACAGGGGACTTTCCGGGGAGCTGTTTTTT.

The chain carries TRBV5-1 and TRBJ2-5; D possibly matches TRBD1 or TRBD2 (5 bases each). The germline V gene encodes CDR1 SGHRS and CDR2 YFSETQ. V was shortened by 0 bases and J by 5 bases, with 14 bases between the two germline ends. The CDR3 has 15 amino acids. In nucleotides, the CDR3 is TGCGCCAGCAGCTTGGGAGGGGTGTTGGAGGAGACCCAGTACTTC. This codes for CASSLGGVLEETQYF.

This sequence joins TRBV6-1 and TRBJ1-1; maybe TRBD1 (6 bases). Trimming pared 4 bases from V and 4 bases from J, leaving 16 bases between. Germline V lookup: CDR1 MNHNS, CDR2 SASEGT. The CDR3 has 15 amino acids. DNA for the CDR3: TGTGCCAGCAGTGTGTCCACAGGGTCGGCCACTGAAGCTTTCTTT. This encodes CASSVSTGSATEAFF.

The chain joins TRBV27 to TRBJ1-2; 10 bases are shared with TRBD1. Trimming removed 6 bases from V and 4 bases from J; junction bases left unmatched: 11. There are 16 residues in the CDR3. Germline CDR1 reads MNHEY; CDR2 reads SMNVEV (reference sequence). CDR3 residues: CASRPHPGTGVYGYTF. In nucleotides, the CDR3 is TGTGCCAGCAGACCTCACCCCGGGACAGGGGTCTATGGCTACACCTTC.

This chain uses TRBV4-3 with TRBJ2-7; TRBD2 agrees at 9 bases. The V gene's germline CDR1 is LGHNA and CDR2 YSLEER. Losses at the gene ends were 0 bases for V and 2 bases for J; bases not matched to a gene: 5. The CDR3 loop spans 16 amino acids. The CDR3 nucleotides are TGCGCCAGCAGCCAAGATAGCGGGGGTTCTGCCTACGAGCAGTACTTC. It codes for CASSQDSGGSAYEQYF.

V gene TRBV6-5 combines with J gene TRBJ1-1; D unresolved. With 4 bases removed from V and 6 bases from J, the gap between germline ends came to 18 bases. Germline V gene data show CDR1 as MNHEY and CDR2 as SVGAGI. The CDR3 has 15 residues. In DNA, the CDR3 is TGTGCCAGCAGTTCCCCCCCCCTGATTGGAGCTGAAGCTTTCTTT. Amino acid sequence: CASSSPPLIGAEAFF.

V is TRBV30 and J is TRBJ2-7, with D unresolved. The germline V gene has CDR1 GTSNPN and CDR2 SVGIG (reference sequence). This CDR3 has 12 amino acids. The V end lost 2 bases, the J end lost 1 base, and 6 bases lay between the germline ends. The CDR3 here is CAWSHSSYEQYF. For the CDR3, the DNA is TGTGCCTGGAGTCATTCTTCCTACGAGCAGTACTTC.

The V gene is TRBV10-1, the J gene TRBJ1-1; 7 bases agree with TRBD1. CDR3 length: 14 amino acids. J lost 6 bases, V lost 6 bases, and 10 bases had no gene match. Germline CDR1 reads WNHNN; CDR2 reads SYGVQD (reference sequence). CDR3 bases: TGCGCCAGCAGCACAGGGGCGGTCCCCTCTGAAGCTTTCTTT. Residues: CASSTGAVPSEAFF.

This clone was counted between two and nine times. This chain connects TRBV4-3 to TRBJ1-3, with a weak D call TRBD1 (5 bases). The CDR3 length is 14 residues. Germline CDR1 and CDR2: LGHNA and YSLEER. Deletions cut 3 bases from V and 5 bases from J, with 11 bases between. The CDR3 loop is CASSHPGRRNTIYF. The CDR3 DNA sequence: TGCGCCAGCAGCCACCCGGGACGCAGAAACACCATATATTTT.

The rearrangement links TRBV4-3 to TRBJ1-2; D might be TRBD1 (6 bases). The CDR3 loop spans 18 amino acids. V dropped 2 bases and J dropped 5 bases, with 24 bases sitting between them. The germline CDR1 and CDR2 sequences are LGHNA and YSLEER. The CDR3: CASSQNPRQAGWAYGYTF. The CDR3 coding sequence is TGCGCCAGCAGCCAAAACCCGAGACAGGCGGGATGGGCATATGGCTACACCTTC.

The J gene is TRBJ1-5, the V gene TRBV7-9; tentatively, D is TRBD1 (6 bases). Trimming shortened V by 3 bases and J by 7 bases, and 16 bases separated the two germline ends. The CDR3 is 15 residues long. The V gene's germline CDR1 is SEHNR and CDR2 FQNEAQ (reference sequence). CDR3 bases: TGTGCCAGCAGCTTGGTCGGGGGGCCTGGGCAGCCCCAGCATTTT. Translation gives CASSLVGGPGQPQHF.

The V call is TRBV29-1, the J call TRBJ1-1, with a weak D call TRBD1 (5 bases). The germline CDR1 and CDR2 sequences are SQVTM and ANQGSEA. V lost 7 bases, J lost 5 bases, and 20 bases lay in between. There are 14 residues in the CDR3. Here the CDR3 reads CSASERTGGTEAFF. DNA of the CDR3: TGCAGCGCCTCGGAAAGAACAGGAGGGACTGAAGCTTTCTTT.

Here the CDR3 reads CASSMRGTGGLMIQETQYF. The CDR3 DNA is TGTGCCAGTAGTATGAGGGGGACAGGGGGACTGATGATTCAAGAGACCCAGTACTTC. This chain uses TRBV19 with TRBJ2-5, with 11 bases lining up with TRBD1. The CDR3 covers 19 residues. Germline V CDR1 and CDR2: LNHDA, SQIVND (reference sequence). V shed 3 bases, J shed 2 bases, and the junction held 14 bases outside the gene matches.

The V and J genes are TRBV6-4 and TRBJ1-2; 8 positions agree with TRBD1. The germline gives CDR1 MRHNA, CDR2 SNTAGT. The trim removed 6 bases at V and 9 bases at J, leaving 6 bases unmatched. This CDR3 comprises 12 residues. CDR3 region: CASRDRERSYTF. CDR3 sequence (DNA): TGTGCCAGCAGGGACAGGGAAAGGAGCTACACCTTC.

The chain links TRBV19 to TRBJ1-1; D not resolved. The germline V and J ends were trimmed by 7 bases and 3 bases, with 15 bases remaining between them. Germline assignment: CDR1 LNHDA and CDR2 SQIVND (reference sequence). The CDR3 is 14 residues long. This CDR3 is CASIGGIVDTEAFF. The CDR3 nucleotides are TGTGCCAGTATTGGAGGGATAGTGGACACTGAAGCTTTCTTT.

This rearrangement joins TRBV18 to TRBJ1-5, with 9 bases matching TRBD1. With 5 bases clipped from V and 3 bases from J, the junction kept 5 bases outside the gene matches. Germline V lookup: CDR1 KGHSH, CDR2 LQKENI. This CDR3 region has 15 residues. CDR3 DNA: TGTGCCAGCTCAAGGGACAGGGCAATCAATCAGCCCCAGCATTTT. Protein product: CASSRDRAINQPQHF.

The rearrangement uses TRBV25-1 and TRBJ1-1; D call uncertain. Trimming left V 6 bases short and J 6 bases short, with 17 bases between. This CDR3 region has 14 residues. Germline CDR1 and CDR2: MGHDK and SYGVNS. CDR3 bases: TGTGCCAGCAGCGCGATTGTTGGGTACCCTGAAGCTTTCTTT. Amino acids: CASSAIVGYPEAFF.

The chain combines TRBV6-1 with TRBJ2-5; no reliable D call. Trimming took off 8 bases at V and 5 bases at J, with 18 bases between the two ends. This CDR3 comprises 14 residues. The germline gives CDR1 MNHNS, CDR2 SASEGT. The CDR3 is CASPTGSVQETQYF. Written as DNA, the CDR3 is TGTGCCAGCCCCACTGGTTCGGTGCAGGAGACCCAGTACTTC.